Sequencing of this T cell receptor (beta chain) was carried out in a study of lymphopenia after photon versus proton radiotherapy. Study outcomes and limitations: Only patients who died were analyzed for survival; proton advantage is unproven. Oligoclonal CD8+ Temra expansion after nadir drove photon patients' diversity drop.

Trimming removed 2 bases from V and 3 bases from J, with 6 bases in between. Germline loops: CDR1 WNHNN, CDR2 SYGVQD (reference sequence). The CDR3 has 13 amino acids. Libraries were prepared by immunoSEQ multiplex PCR; TCRdb keeps only in-frame clonotypes and omits some of them. The sample carries 55,000 to 70,000 clones, about 90% recorded once. In regard to this clone: The antigen remains unidentified.

This sample comprised peripheral blood, obtained from a patient treated with photon-based radiotherapy. The TCR sequence derives from a woman aged 40 to 50 with cholangiocarcinoma. The V call is TRBV10-1, the J call TRBJ2-3, with D tentatively TRBD1 (5 bases). This CDR3 reads CASSEPGTDTQYF. Written as DNA, the CDR3 is TGCGCCAGCAGTGAGCCAGGGACAGATACGCAGTATTTT.